This T cell receptor beta chain stems from a study of immunodeficiency (dated by TCRdb to the late 2010s). Concerning the study at large: The repertoires were analyzed to search for VDJ recombination defects and oligoclonality.

The research as a whole found: Between patients and controls, productive entropy and V-J pairing of CD4+ T cells looked similar. Based on top-100 and total clonotype frequencies, severe oligoclonality showed up in patient CD8+ T cells, whereas patient CD4+ T cells did not show severe oligoclonality. In entropy comparisons, n=3 (open circles) was shown for patients versus healthy controls, and a thymic development effect was only suggested as possible.

As concerns this clone: This receptor's antigen is unknown. Per-base quality was not reported, and no clone a single base away is much larger than it.

Fewer naive CD4 and especially CD8 T cells, with expanded effector memory subpopulations, were found in the patients. Before TCR sequencing, CD3+CD4+ T cells were sorted from fresh PBMCs. Genomic DNA was isolated using the QIAamp DNA Blood Mini Kit and then sent out for immunoSEQ repertoire analysis. A standard quantity of genomic DNA template was used for amplification of CDR3 regions by multiplex PCR. PCR products were sequenced on an Illumina platform. As for the original processing: Alignment of sequences to a reference was performed, and V, D and J gene definitions were taken from IMGT. Closely related sequences were merged by a nearest-neighbor clustering algorithm so that PCR and sequencing errors were removed. V, D and J usage was analyzed in productive unique and total sequences using ImmunoSEQ Analyzer tools and R version 3.6.1. The table comes from immuneACCESS by way of TCRdb, which keeps in-frame sequences with V and J called. Part of the clones is missing from these tables; in studies checked, under half for an unresolved V gene and the rest for unknown reasons. That table furnishes V, J and clone size, whereas the DNA furnished D and trimming. This sample comprises 2,000 to 2,500 clones, about 89% of them detected only once. The biggest ten clones account for roughly 21% of the sample.

The receptor's source is a woman aged 18-29 years with POLD1 deficiency. The sequenced sample consisted of CD4+ T cells from blood.

The nucleotide sequence is TGTGCCTGGACAGGGGGCGGGACTGAAGCTTTCTTT. Its product reads: CAWTGGGTEAFF. The chain uses TRBV30 and TRBJ1-1; TRBD1 fits 8 bases in the junction. Trimming removed 4 bases from V and 5 bases from J; the gene matches leave 3 bases unexplained. The CDR1 and CDR2 encoded by the germline V gene (reference sequence) are GTSNPN and SVGIG. The CDR3, from cysteine to phenylalanine, totals 12 residues. The kept DNA is CDR3 alone, 36 bases in frame from the first base.